These 16 T cell receptor beta chains were sequenced from one sample in a study of blood T cell repertoires in COVID-19. Only in-frame clones appear in the TCRdb table, and some are missing; sequencing was by immunoSEQ multiplex PCR. Of 200,000 or so clones detected, 88% appear once; the ten largest clones hold about 1.8%. Sequenced material: peripheral blood. The receptor source for this set is a man aged 70 or older with acute or convalescent COVID-19.

J is TRBJ2-3 and V is TRBV24-1; the D is unclear. Germline values: CDR1 KGHDR, CDR2 SFDVKD. The CDR3 is made up of 11 amino acids. V gave up 6 bases and J gave up 4 bases, with 4 bases separating them. CDR3 in amino acids: CATSQSDTQYF. The CDR3 DNA reads TGTGCCACCAGTCAATCAGATACGCAGTATTTT.

V is TRBV5-1 and J is TRBJ1-2; D perhaps matches TRBD1 (6 bases). CDR3 length equals 13 residues. The V gene's germline CDR1 is SGHRS and CDR2 YFSETQ. V was cut by 4 bases and J by 3 bases, with 10 bases left in between. CDR3 bases: TGCGCCAGCAGCGTGGCAGGGGACTATGGCTACACCTTC. This sequence encodes CASSVAGDYGYTF.

This chain connects TRBV5-5 to TRBJ2-3, with 8 nucleotides matching TRBD1. Trimming cost V 5 bases and J 5 bases; bases outside gene matches: 10. This CDR3 has 15 amino acids. CDR1 and CDR2 from the germline V gene are SGHKS and YYEKEE (reference sequence). The CDR3 loop is CASSFLTGEGDTQYF. In nucleotides, the CDR3 is TGTGCCAGCAGTTTCCTGACAGGGGAAGGAGATACGCAGTATTTT.

This sequence joins TRBV15 and TRBJ1-6, with D perhaps TRBD1 (6 bases). The V and J ends lost 0 bases and 6 bases respectively, with 9 bases between them. From germline, CDR1 is LNHNV and CDR2 YYDKDF (reference sequence). The CDR3 runs to 15 residues. The chain's CDR3 is CATSREGAGNSPLHF. The CDR3 coding sequence is TGTGCCACCAGCAGAGAGGGGGCTGGTAATTCACCCCTCCACTTT.

The V call is TRBV5-4, the J call TRBJ2-7, with no clear D. The CDR3 totals 13 residues. V lost 0 bases and J 0 bases, leaving 4 bases between the germline ends. The germline V gene encodes CDR1 SGHNT and CDR2 YYREEE (reference sequence). CDR3 sequence (DNA): TGTGCCAGCAGCTTGGTCAGCTCCTACGAGCAGTACTTC. Its protein product is CASSLVSSYEQYF.

The chain is built from TRBV5-1 and TRBJ1-4, with 11 bases lining up with TRBD1. V gave up 4 bases and J gave up 8 bases; unmatched junction bases: 7. The CDR3 runs 15 residues. Germline CDR1 reads SGHRS; CDR2 reads YFSETQ. The CDR3 nucleotides read TGCGCCAGCAGCCCCGGTAGGACAGGGGGCGAAAAACTGTTTTTT. It translates to CASSPGRTGGEKLFF.

The chain combines TRBV3-1 (or the pseudogene TRBV3-2) with TRBJ1-5, with 9 bases fitting TRBD1. The CDR3 covers 16 residues. CDR1 and CDR2 (germline): LGHDT, YNNKEL (reference sequence). The ends lost 3 bases at V and 1 base at J; junction bases unmatched: 4. The CDR3 reads CASSQRGTGSNQPQHF. The CDR3 DNA follows: TGTGCCAGCAGCCAGAGGGGGACAGGGAGCAATCAGCCCCAGCATTTT.

Note on this clone: The junction departs from the called germline gene at one end, perhaps through a read error. The rearrangement uses TRBV7-8 and TRBJ2-1, with a weak D call TRBD1 (5 bases). The germline CDR1 and CDR2 sequences are SGHVS and FQNEAQ. The CDR3 loop spans 15 amino acids. The CDR3 region is CASSPVGHLDPLPLF. The CDR3, as DNA: TGTGCCAGCAGCCCCGTTGGACACCTCGACCCCCTCCCCCTCTTC.

V and J are TRBV11-2 and TRBJ1-3; a weak D match, TRBD1 (5 bases). The CDR3 loop spans 17 amino acids. Trimming took 0 bases from V and 0 from J, leaving 12 bases between them. Germline V gives CDR1 SGHAT, CDR2 FQNNGV. Written as DNA, the CDR3 is TGTGCCAGCAGCTTAGACGGGACTCAGAGCTCTGGAAACACCATATATTTT. It specifies CASSLDGTQSSGNTIYF.

This clone was picked up a small number of times. The chain joins TRBV5-1 to TRBJ1-1; 8 bases line up with TRBD1. V shed 4 bases, J shed 7 bases, and the junction held 6 bases outside the gene matches. This CDR3 region has 13 residues. Germline V lookup: CDR1 SGHRS, CDR2 YFSETQ. Here the CDR3 reads CASSKTRGLEAFF. CDR3 coding DNA: TGCGCCAGCAGCAAAACCAGGGGGCTTGAAGCTTTCTTT.

This clone occurred a few times. V and J are TRBV19 and TRBJ1-1; D is perhaps TRBD1 (6 bases). The germline CDR1 and CDR2 sequences are LNHDA and SQIVND (reference sequence). The CDR3 loop spans 13 amino acids. The ends were cut back, 6 bases at V and 2 bases at J, with 10 bases in the middle. The CDR3 region is CASSGQKNTEAFF. The CDR3 DNA follows: TGTGCCAGTAGCGGACAGAAAAACACTGAAGCTTTCTTT.

J is TRBJ2-1 and V is TRBV24-1; 7 nucleotides agree with TRBD1. This CDR3 spans 15 amino acids. Germline CDR1 reads KGHDR; CDR2 reads SFDVKD. With 7 bases clipped from V and 8 bases from J, the junction kept 13 bases outside the gene matches. CDR3 in DNA: TGTGCCACCAGCATGACAGGGTCGGGTAGGTATGAGCAGTTCTTC. Its protein is CATSMTGSGRYEQFF.

V usage is TRBV5-1 and J usage is TRBJ2-1; 9 bases are shared with TRBD2. The V gene end was trimmed by 2 bases and the J gene end by 9 bases; junction bases not matched to a gene: 6. Germline V gene sequence: CDR1 SGHRS, CDR2 YFSETQ. The CDR3 has 14 amino acids. Here the CDR3 reads CASSFAGGPTEQFF. The DNA for the CDR3 is TGCGCCAGCAGCTTCGCGGGAGGGCCTACTGAGCAGTTCTTC.

The gene calls are TRBV28 and TRBJ2-1; a possible D gene is TRBD1 (5 bases). Germline-derived CDR1 and CDR2 are MDHEN and SYDVKM. The ends were cut back, 6 bases at V and 3 bases at J, with 6 bases in the middle. This CDR3 spans 12 amino acids. CDR3 DNA: TGTGCCAGCAGGGACAACTACAATGAGCAGTTCTTC. Its translation: CASRDNYNEQFF.

The chain links TRBV2 to TRBJ1-2; D not certain. CDR1 and CDR2 from the germline V gene are SNHLY and FYNNEI. The CDR3 sequence is 13 residues long. V lost 5 bases to trimming and J lost 4 bases, with 11 bases between them. CDR3 nucleotides: TGTGCCAGCAGTCTCGGTGAGCTCTATGGCTACACCTTC. Its translation: CASSLGELYGYTF.

CDR3 amino acids: CASSLTWKRGGDGYTF. The CDR3 bases are TGCGCCAGCAGTCTTACTTGGAAGAGGGGGGGCGACGGCTACACCTTC. This chain links TRBV23-1 with TRBJ1-2; maybe TRBD1 (6 bases). TRBV23-1 is noted as an ORF with a role that remains uncertain. There are 16 residues in the CDR3. Deletions cut 4 bases from V and 8 bases from J, with 23 bases between.